This TCR beta chain was identified in a study of cytomegalovirus exposure and HLA in healthy donors. Study-wide points: With high specificity and sensitivity, the classifier reportedly diagnosed cytomegalovirus status. Accurate prediction of most subjects' HLA-A and HLA-B alleles from TCR beta sequences was reported.

Though probably carrying unrecorded immune exposures, donors were nominally healthy at sampling. To note about this clone: Its matching antigen is unknown.

The PCR had 60 Vbeta and 13 Jbeta primers. TCRdb keeps only in-frame clones here, not all; method: immunoSEQ multiplex PCR. The sample includes fewer than 150,000 clones, about 85% seen only once; the top ten take less than 0.25%. There are 15 residues in the CDR3. Germline-derived CDR1 and CDR2 are SEHNR and FQNEAQ (reference sequence). V was cut by 1 base and J by 8 bases, with 15 bases left in between. The chain has TRBV7-9 and TRBJ2-1; maybe TRBD2 (5 bases). Source material: PBMCs. This clonotype was obtained from a man aged 50-59 years in good health and CMV-seronegative. The CDR3 spells CASSLGQMASHEQFF. The CDR3, as DNA: TGTGCCAGCAGCTTAGGCCAGATGGCTAGCCATGAGCAGTTCTTC.